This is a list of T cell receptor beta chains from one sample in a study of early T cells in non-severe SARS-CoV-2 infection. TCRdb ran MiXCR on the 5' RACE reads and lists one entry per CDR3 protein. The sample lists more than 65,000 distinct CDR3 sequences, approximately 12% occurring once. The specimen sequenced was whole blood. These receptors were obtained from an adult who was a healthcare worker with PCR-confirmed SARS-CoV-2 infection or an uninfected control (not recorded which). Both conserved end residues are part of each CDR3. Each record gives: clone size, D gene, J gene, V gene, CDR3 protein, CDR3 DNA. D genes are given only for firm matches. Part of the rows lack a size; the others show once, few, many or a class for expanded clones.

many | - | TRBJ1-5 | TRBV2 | CASSPQSLSNQPQHF | TGTGCCAGCAGTCCCCAATCGCTGAGCAATCAGCCCCAGCATTTT
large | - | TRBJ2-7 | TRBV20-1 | CSARDWDSLSYEQYF | TGCAGTGCTAGGGATTGGGACTCGCTCTCCTACGAGCAGTACTTC
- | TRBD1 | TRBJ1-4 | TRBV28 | CASSLLGTGGEKLFF | TGTGCCAGCAGTTTATTGGGGACAGGGGGAGAAAAACTGTTTTTT
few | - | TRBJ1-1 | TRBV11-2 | CASSFAGPQYTEAFF | TGTGCCAGCAGCTTTGCGGGACCCCAGTACACTGAAGCTTTCTTT
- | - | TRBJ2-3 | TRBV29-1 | CSVVGVYSSSTDTQYF | TGCAGCGTAGTGGGGGTCTACAGCTCTAGCACAGATACGCAGTATTTT
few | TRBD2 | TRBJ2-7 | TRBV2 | CASSETGGGRHF | TGTGCCAGCAGTGAAACTGGGGGGGGTCGACACTTC
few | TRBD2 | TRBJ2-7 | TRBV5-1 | CASSLAGGTSVYYEQYF | TGCGCCAGCAGCTTGGCCGGAGGGACTAGCGTCTACTACGAGCAGTACTTC
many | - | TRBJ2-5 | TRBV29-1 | CSALLGADQETQYF | TGCAGCGCCCTTTTGGGGGCCGACCAAGAGACCCAGTACTTC
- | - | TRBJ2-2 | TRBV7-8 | CASSMRSATNTGELFF | TGTGCCAGCAGCATGCGGAGTGCCACAAACACCGGGGAGCTGTTTTTT
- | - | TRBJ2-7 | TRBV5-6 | CDSSLAHEQYF | TGTGACAGCAGCTTGGCCCACGAGCAGTACTTC